Listed below are T cell receptor beta chains from one sample, sequenced in a study of blood T cell repertoires in COVID-19. Only in-frame clones appear in the TCRdb table, and some are missing; sequencing was by immunoSEQ multiplex PCR. The sample holds approximately 210,000 clones; around 82% are singletons and the top ten take about 11%. What was sequenced was PBMCs or T cells enriched from blood (not recorded which). The source of these receptors is a man aged 35 to 55 who had recovered from COVID-19. The conserved cysteine and the conserved F or W are not part of the CDR3 here. D genes are given only for firm matches.

j_call v_call d_call cdr3_aa
TRBJ2-5 TRBV13 TRBD2 ASSSGGSQETQY
TRBJ1-5 TRBV28 TRBD1 ASRDGDRDRREPQH
TRBJ2-3 TRBV15 TRBD1 ATRTGTGGTDTQY
TRBJ2-1 TRBV3-1/TRBV3-2 . ASSQDRLTYNEQF
TRBJ1-6 TRBV5-1 . ASSQFFPGNDGRPLH
TRBJ2-1 TRBV11-3 TRBD2 ASSLRTSGSNEQF
TRBJ1-1 TRBV11-2 TRBD1 ASSPGQGAPEAF
TRBJ1-1 TRBV19 . ASSNIYTEAF
TRBJ1-6 TRBV6-5 . ASSLSIGDSPLH
TRBJ1-5 TRBV7-3 . ASSLTGEENQPQH
TRBJ1-4 TRBV6-1 . ASSDPESLNEKLF
TRBJ2-3 TRBV5-4 TRBD2 ASSLGRLAAPSMDTQY
TRBJ1-4 TRBV10-1 TRBD1 ASSATGGYGEKLF
TRBJ1-6 TRBV5-1 . ASSLEARGSPLH
TRBJ2-7 TRBV10-3 . AISDPRYPYEQY
TRBJ2-1 TRBV4-2 TRBD2 ASSQASGRSGEQF
TRBJ1-5 TRBV19 . ASSMTYSNQPQH
TRBJ2-5 TRBV7-2 . ASSLVASRETQY
TRBJ2-3 TRBV4-3 TRBD1 ASSQDPGQGADTQY
TRBJ1-1 TRBV6-5 . ASSDSMNTEAF
TRBJ1-2 TRBV6-5 . ASALTQGTYGYT
TRBJ1-1 TRBV7-2 . ASSWGQNTEAF
TRBJ2-1 TRBV6-5 . ASSYSEGYNEQF
TRBJ2-7 TRBV14 TRBD1 ASSQTGSPYEQY
TRBJ2-2 TRBV7-3 TRBD2 ASSPPGLAANTGELF
TRBJ2-3 TRBV7-6 TRBD2 ASSLVGGVRTQY
TRBJ2-5 TRBV28 . ASSLQGNQETQY
TRBJ2-5 TRBV6-5 . ASTGDTRETQY
TRBJ1-1 TRBV11-1 . ASSFDSVSAEAF
TRBJ2-3 TRBV10-3 . AISESGSSTDTQY
TRBJ2-3 TRBV24-1 TRBD2 ATSDFSREGIDTQY
TRBJ1-3 TRBV28 . ASIKPGTHGNTIY
TRBJ1-4 TRBV7-6 . ASSSQGRTNEKLF
TRBJ2-1 TRBV9 TRBD2 AGSAGEYNEQF
TRBJ1-6 TRBV4-3 . ASSPRWDFNSPLH
TRBJ2-1 TRBV10-3 TRBD2 AIYTGLAALSSYNEQF